Sequencing of this T cell receptor beta chain was carried out in a study of T cell responses to AZD1222 COVID-19 vaccine. This clone has just one count. What it binds is unknown. V dropped 2 bases and J dropped 2; count of bases not matched to a gene: 3. The CDR3 is made up of 15 amino acids. The germline V gene encodes CDR1 MNHNY and CDR2 SVGAGI (reference sequence). Here immunoSEQ multiplex PCR was the method, and the copy in TCRdb shows in-frame clones only, minus some. The table includes some 140,000 clones, 92% detected once. Study-level results: Repertoire samples came only from after the peak T cell response. There were vaccine-associated CD4 TCRs across spike, dominant at 160-218 and 743-854. Epitopes outside B.1.351 and B.1.1.7 mutated regions reportedly drew nearly half of spike TCRs.

This chain connects TRBV6-6 to TRBJ1-5; 7 nucleotides match TRBD1. The clonotype was recovered from an adult in good health. The specimen was peripheral blood, collected on day 0 of AZD1222 vaccination. CDR3 loop: CASSYDREGNQPQHF. The CDR3 DNA sequence: TGTGCCAGCAGTTACGACAGGGAAGGCAATCAGCCCCAGCATTTT.